This is a list of T cell receptor beta chains from one sample in a study of cytomegalovirus exposure and HLA in healthy donors. Assay: immunoSEQ multiplex PCR; the TCRdb copy retains only in-frame clones and omits some. The top ten hold 8.5% of the sample, which has under 200,000 clones, roughly 80% seen once. Sequenced sample: PBMCs. The receptors here all came from a male donor in good health and CMV-seropositive. The CDR3 runs from the conserved cysteine through the conserved F or W. The order of the fields is D gene, clone size, V gene, J gene, CDR3 protein, CDR3 DNA. The D gene is left open where the match is weak. Expanded clones are given a class, and other clones once, few, many or no size at all.

TRBD2	-	TRBV7-2	TRBJ2-1	CASSLKPGLAGNEQFF	TGTGCCAGCAGCTTGAAACCGGGACTAGCGGGGAATGAGCAGTTCTTC
TRBD2	-	TRBV5-1	TRBJ2-7	CASRLADYSYEQYF	TGCGCCAGCCGCCTAGCGGACTACTCCTACGAGCAGTACTTC
TRBD1	-	TRBV30	TRBJ2-2	CAWRNRGHRTGELFF	TGTGCCTGGAGAAACAGGGGGCATAGGACCGGGGAGCTGTTTTTT
TRBD2	-	TRBV6-6	TRBJ2-7	CTSSSGGRMWQYF	TGTACCAGCAGTTCGGGGGGGAGAATGTGGCAGTACTTC
-	once	TRBV11-2	TRBJ1-1	CASSSTGLLEAFF	TGTGCCAGCAGCTCAACAGGTTTACTTGAAGCTTTCTTT
TRBD2	-	TRBV5-8	TRBJ2-2	CASSLLSLAVTGELFF	TGTGCCAGCAGCTTGCTATCACTAGCGGTCACCGGGGAGCTGTTTTTT
TRBD1	-	TRBV7-2	TRBJ2-7	CASSLGQGVGYEQYF	TGTGCCAGCAGCTTGGGACAGGGCGTTGGATACGAGCAGTACTTC
TRBD1	-	TRBV15	TRBJ1-5	CATSDRDRGRQPQHF	TGTGCCACCAGCGACCGGGACAGGGGGAGGCAGCCCCAGCATTTT
-	-	TRBV5-4	TRBJ2-5	CASSTSFETQYF	TGTGCCAGCAGCACTAGCTTTGAGACCCAGTACTTC
-	-	TRBV27	TRBJ2-1	CASSFNGGSSYNEQFF	TGTGCCAGCAGTTTTAACGGGGGAAGCTCCTACAATGAGCAGTTCTTC